Listed below are T cell receptor beta chains from one sample, sequenced in a study of T cells after yellow fever vaccination. TCRdb re-derived calls from the 5' RACE reads in MiXCR, one entry per CDR3 protein. The table lists 200,000 to 300,000 distinct CDR3 sequences, more than 3.5% of them singletons. The material was PBMCs, obtained 15 days after the yellow fever booster vaccination. The origin of the receptors is a man between 18 and 35 years old who received the YFV17D yellow fever vaccine. The CDR3 runs from the conserved cysteine through the conserved F or W. The D gene is left open where the match is weak. Rows may omit the clone size; those that give it use once, few, many or a size class.

D gene,V gene,J gene,clone size,CDR3 DNA,CDR3 protein
NA,TRBV7-8,TRBJ1-2,NA,TGTGGCAGCAGCCCGGTCGTTTCTGGCTACACCTTC,CGSSPVVSGYTF
NA,TRBV5-1,TRBJ1-5,many,TGCGCCAGCAGCTCGGATCCTACAGGAGGCAATCAGCCCCAGCATTTT,CASSSDPTGGNQPQHF
NA,TRBV7-3,TRBJ2-7,many,TGTGCCAGCAGCTTAGCCTCGGGGGAGCAGTACTTC,CASSLASGEQYF
TRBD2,TRBV6-6,TRBJ2-1,many,TGTGCCAGCAGAACCTTAGCGGGGGGTGACAATGAGCAGTTCTTC,CASRTLAGGDNEQFF
NA,TRBV20-1,TRBJ2-5,once,TGCAGTGCTAGAACCCCTGGGGGAGGCGAGACCCACTACTTC,CSARTPGGGETHYF
NA,TRBV10-1,TRBJ2-7,NA,TGCGCCAGCAGTGTGGGGGGCGCTGCCCACGAGCAGTACTTC,CASSVGGAAHEQYF
TRBD2,TRBV10-3,TRBJ2-3,many,TGTGCCATCAGTGATTCAGTAGCGGGGGGGCCGGATACGCAGTATTTT,CAISDSVAGGPDTQYF
NA,TRBV18,TRBJ2-5,NA,TGTGCCAGCTTCCCCGGGAGAAATCGGGATACCCAGTACTTC,CASFPGRNRDTQYF
NA,TRBV7-9,TRBJ1-2,many,TGTGCCAGCAGCAGGGGCAATGGCTACACCTTC,CASSRGNGYTF
NA,TRBV20-1,TRBJ1-2,many,TGCAGTGCGGTAACGTCCACTAACTATGGCTACACCTTC,CSAVTSTNYGYTF
NA,TRBV2,TRBJ2-7,many,TGTGCCAGCAGTAGGACCTACGAGCAGTACTTC,CASSRTYEQYF
NA,TRBV10-3,TRBJ1-5,many,TGTGCCATCAGTCTCACAGGGTCGGATCAGCCCCAGCATTTT,CAISLTGSDQPQHF
NA,TRBV18,TRBJ1-1,many,TGTGCCAGCTCACTCGGACAGACTGAAGCTTTCTTT,CASSLGQTEAFF